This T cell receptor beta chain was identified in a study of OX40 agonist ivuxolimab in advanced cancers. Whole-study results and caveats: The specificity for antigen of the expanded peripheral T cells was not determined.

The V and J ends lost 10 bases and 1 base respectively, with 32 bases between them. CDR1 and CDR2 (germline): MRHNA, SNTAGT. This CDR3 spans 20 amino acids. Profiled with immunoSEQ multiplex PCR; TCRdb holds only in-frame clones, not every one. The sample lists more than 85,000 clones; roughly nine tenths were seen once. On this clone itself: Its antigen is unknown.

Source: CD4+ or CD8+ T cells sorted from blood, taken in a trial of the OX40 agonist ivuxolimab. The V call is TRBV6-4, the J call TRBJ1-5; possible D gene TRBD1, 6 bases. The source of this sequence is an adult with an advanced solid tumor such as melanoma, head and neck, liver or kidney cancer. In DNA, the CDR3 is TGTGCCAACGCGCCATACTACAGGGACCAAGTTCTTTTGAGCAATCAGCCCCAGCATTTT. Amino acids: CANAPYYRDQVLLSNQPQHF.